This record looks at one TCR beta chain sequence and its context. The specificity of this receptor is unknown. Base quality data are lacking; no much larger clone is found one base away. This record belongs to a study of T-cell memory formation after mild COVID-19 listed by TCRdb under 2021. Study-level background: TCR sequence clusters from the two donors were largely donor specific. Longitudinal TCRalpha and TCRbeta repertoire sequencing tracked T-cell clones expanding and contracting after mild COVID-19 in a couple of donors. Two young, previously healthy adult volunteers, one female and one male, were included in the cohort. The paper as a whole reports these results and caveats: Some responding clones were found in pre-infection memory, which suggests that pre-existing cross-reactive memory T cells took part in the SARS-CoV-2 response. Whether the second-wave clones peaking on day 37 were SARS-CoV-2 specific was not confirmed. Balanced CD4/CD8 phenotypes were observed for clones contracting from day 15 to 85, whereas a bias towards CD4+ was observed for a second wave of clones expanding from day 15 to 37. Contracting CD4+ clones were found mainly in CM and EM memory subsets, while CD8+ clones were enriched in EMRA. Only a couple of mild cases were covered by the study, and larger cohorts that include severe cases with pre-infection samples were considered necessary.

Instrument on record: Illumina NovaSeq 6000. cDNA libraries for TCRalpha and TCRbeta were prepared by 5'RACE using constant-segment primers, with sample barcodes and unique molecular identifiers added. RNA was extracted from every sample with Trizol reagent. Library amplification was performed in two PCR steps, and a second sample barcode and Illumina TruSeq adapters were introduced in the second step. The libraries were sequenced on an Illumina NovaSeq using 2 x 150 bp paired-end reads. The study's own analysis went as follows. Demultiplexing of reads and collapsing into UMI-guided consensus sequences were performed with migec v1.2.7. Using mixcr v2.1.11, the UMI consensuses were aligned to TRA and TRB V and J templates and assembled into clonotypes. Expanded or contracted clonotypes were those called significant by both edgeR and NoisET, with noise models trained on biological replicates. For edgeR calls, the thresholds were a false discovery rate-adjusted p below 0.01 and a log2 fold-change of 1. As an exploratory analysis of dynamics, PCA with hierarchical clustering was applied to max-normalized trajectories of the 1000 most abundant clonotypes. Each responding clone was given a CD4 or CD8 phenotype based on the CD4+ and CD8+ repertoires, which had been sequenced separately. TCRdb ran its own pipeline on the public reads, namely fastp trimming at Q25 and MiXCR clone calling, and kept in-frame beta chains. Every CDR3 protein is listed once, alongside the most common genes and DNA of its rows. The V and J calls, along with clone size, are taken from TCRdb and not from the paper's own processing. The sample has 270,000 or so distinct CDR3 sequences on record, approximately 15% of them singletons. The ten largest clones add up to 22% of the sample.

Compared with germline, V lacks 5 bases and J lacks 5 bases; bases without a gene match: 11. The CDR3 goes from the cysteine to the phenylalanine over 15 residues. Here the CDR3 DNA is all that survives: 45 bases in frame from base 1. The germline V gene gives CDR1 as SGHTA and CDR2 as FQGNSA. Ficoll-Paque density gradient centrifugation was used to isolate PBMCs. This sequence uses TRBV7-2 and TRBJ2-7; TRBD1 fits 8 bases in the junction. The sequence was obtained from a young man who had mild COVID-19 (a few samples of this study predate the infection). The sample titles of this study are shuffled in the database, so cell type and time point are left out; the donor was told from shared clones. The sequencing sample was made of PBMCs or a T cell subset sorted from them (not recorded which). Here is the DNA: TGTGCCAGCAGCCCCCAGGGGGCCCGGGAACACGAGCAGTACTTC. Its translation reads: CASSPQGAREHEQYF.